This T cell receptor beta chain was captured in a study of blood T cell repertoires in COVID-19. For the study at large: Acute-phase and convalescent COVID-19 samples originated in the United States, Italy and Spain.

Germline CDR1 reads LNHDA; CDR2 reads SQIVND (reference sequence). Trimming took off 7 bases at V and 0 bases at J, with 10 bases between the two ends. The CDR3 consists of 14 residues. In the authors' methods: Estimation of nucleated cell counts relied on the amplification of reference gene primers. Libraries were prepared by immunoSEQ multiplex PCR; TCRdb keeps only in-frame clonotypes and omits some of them. V and J calls plus clone size are reproduced from that table; the DNA served to infer D and trimming. There are roughly 310,000 clones in the sample; roughly 90% occur only once, and less than 3.5% lies in the top ten.

The sample taken for sequencing was peripheral blood. This clonotype was sampled from a woman aged 25 to 39 with COVID-19, enrolled during active disease. V is TRBV19 and J is TRBJ1-3; D gene uncertain. The CDR3 loop is CASTPQVSGNTIYF. CDR3 nucleotide sequence: TGTGCCAGTACTCCCCAGGTCTCTGGAAACACCATATATTTT.